The 26 T cell receptor beta chains below come from one sample, sequenced in a study of vaccination effects on CD4 cells after COVID-19. When around 9 days of culture had elapsed, CD4+ T cells were isolated. Antigens of these TCRs are unknown. Produced via immunoSEQ multiplex PCR; TCRdb's table is partial and in-frame only. The sample has some 31,000 clones, 70% seen once. Here the sequenced sample was CD4+ T cells from PBMCs cultured without peptide, taken before COVID-19 vaccination. The receptors stem from a human donor who received a COVID-19 vaccine.

The gene calls are TRBV7-9 and TRBJ1-3; D uncertain. Germline V gene lookup returns CDR1 SEHNR and CDR2 FQNEAQ (reference sequence). Trimming took off 3 bases at V and 6 bases at J, with 6 bases between the two ends. The CDR3 sequence is 12 residues long. The CDR3 protein is CASSFNLNTIYF. The CDR3 DNA reads as TGTGCCAGCAGCTTCAACTTAAACACCATATATTTT.

The rearrangement uses TRBV28 and TRBJ1-2; no clear D gene. Germline V gives CDR1 MDHEN, CDR2 SYDVKM. This CDR3 spans 16 amino acids. Trimming removed 6 bases at V and 6 bases at J, with 23 bases between. Here the CDR3 DNA reads TGTGCCAGCAGCCAATTTCCGGGGAAAGTTTATCATGGCTACACCTTC. This gives the protein CASSQFPGKVYHGYTF.

This chain uses TRBV4-1 with TRBJ1-2; tentative D call: TRBD1 (5 bases). V was clipped by 4 bases and J by 8 bases, with 17 bases between them. Germline V gene lookup returns CDR1 MGHRA and CDR2 YSYEKL. The CDR3 sequence is 14 residues long. The CDR3 sequence is CASSPAGGKEGYTF. CDR3 nucleotides: TGCGCCAGCAGCCCCGCGGGGGGGAAGGAAGGCTACACCTTC.

The chain is built from TRBV6-1 and TRBJ1-6, with 9 bases matching TRBD1. The CDR3 contains 14 residues. Germline V gene data show CDR1 as MNHNS and CDR2 as SASEGT. The V segment lost 2 bases and the J segment 14 bases; nucleotides outside the gene matches: 7. The CDR3 DNA sequence: TGTGCCAGCAGTGAATTGAGACAGGGGGTCACCCTCCACTTT. It is translated as CASSELRQGVTLHF.

J is TRBJ2-7 and V is TRBV21-1; no check of the table's D call, TRBD2, against the DNA was made. TRBV21-1 is termed a pseudogene. The CDR3 sequence is 19 residues long. In nucleotides, the CDR3 is TGTGCCAGCAAAAGCGGGGTAGGACTAGCGGGCGTGGGGTTTTACGAGCAGTACTTC. It yields the protein CASKSGVGLAGVGFYEQYF.

This clone was seen only a few times. This rearrangement joins TRBV25-1 to TRBJ1-2, with D possibly matching TRBD1 (6 bases). Between the trimmed V and J ends, which lost 4 bases and 8 bases, there was a span of 11 bases. This CDR3 comprises 12 residues. Per germline, CDR1 MGHDK and CDR2 SYGVNS. CDR3 sequence: CASSGNRVGYTF. The CDR3 region has the DNA TGTGCCAGCAGTGGAAACAGGGTAGGCTACACCTTC.

J is TRBJ1-6 and V is TRBV6-4; 8 bases match TRBD1. The CDR3 totals 14 residues. Germline V gives CDR1 MRHNA, CDR2 SNTAGT. The junction had 9 bases not matched to a gene; V was cut back by 7 bases and J by 10 bases. As DNA, the CDR3 is TGTGCCAGCAAAGGGGACAGGCTCCAATCACCCCTCCACTTT. Translating gives CASKGDRLQSPLHF.

This sequence joins TRBV29-1 and TRBJ1-2; 7 bases are a match to TRBD1. CDR3 length: 12 residues. CDR1 and CDR2 (germline): SQVTM, ANQGSEA. CDR3 sequence: CTARDSNYGYTF. The CDR3 bases are TGCACGGCCCGGGACAGTAACTATGGCTACACCTTC.

The genes are TRBV2 and TRBJ1-5; D may be TRBD1 (6 bases). The length of the CDR3 is 15 residues. Per the germline V gene, CDR1 is SNHLY and CDR2 is FYNNEI. Trimming cost V 7 bases and J 0 bases, with 13 bases left between them. The CDR3 DNA is TGTGCCAGCACCCGGGACAACGGTAGCAATCAGCCCCAGCATTTT. As protein: CASTRDNGSNQPQHF.

The V and J genes are TRBV4-1 and TRBJ2-3; the match to TRBD2 covers 8 bases. This CDR3 contains 16 residues. Germline assignment: CDR1 MGHRA and CDR2 YSYEKL. After removal of 4 bases from V and 2 bases from J, the junction contained 8 bases not matched to a gene. The chain's CDR3 is CASSLFSGATTDTQYF. The DNA for the CDR3 is TGCGCCAGCAGCCTCTTTAGCGGGGCGACCACAGATACGCAGTATTTT.

The genes are TRBV5-1 and TRBJ2-3; D is unclear. V was trimmed by 2 bases and J by 0 bases, leaving 10 bases between them. Germline V gene sequence: CDR1 SGHRS, CDR2 YFSETQ. The CDR3 contains 15 residues. This CDR3 is CASSFAGPSTDTQYF. The CDR3 DNA follows: TGCGCCAGCAGCTTCGCAGGACCTAGCACAGATACGCAGTATTTT.

Sample share makes this clone medium-sized (0.01 to 0.1%). The V gene is TRBV10-3, the J gene TRBJ1-1; D remains ambiguous. V lost 0 bases and J 4 bases, leaving 6 bases between the germline ends. The CDR3 loop spans 13 amino acids. Germline V gene sequence: CDR1 ENHRY, CDR2 SYGVKD. Written as DNA, the CDR3 is TGTGCCATCAGTGAGTCGGGGATCACTGAAGCTTTCTTT. Its translation: CAISESGITEAFF.

V and J are TRBV6-1 and TRBJ1-5, with TRBD1 matching over 9 bases. Germline CDR1 and CDR2: MNHNS and SASEGT. Trimming took 3 bases from V and 7 from J; bases not matched to a gene: 4. This CDR3 has 14 amino acids. The CDR3: CASSEGQGSQPQHF. CDR3 DNA: TGTGCCAGCAGTGAGGGACAGGGAAGCCAGCCCCAGCATTTT.

This sequence joins TRBV5-1 and TRBJ2-5, with 7 bases fitting TRBD1. Germline V gene sequence: CDR1 SGHRS, CDR2 YFSETQ. After removal of 4 bases from V and 5 bases from J, the junction contained 5 bases not matched to a gene. This CDR3 has 13 amino acids. CDR3 loop: CASSTGARETQYF. In DNA form, the CDR3 reads TGCGCCAGCAGCACAGGGGCTCGGGAGACCCAGTACTTC.

The chain recombines TRBV2 with TRBJ1-6, with TRBD1 as a possible D gene (6 bases). The CDR3 contains 15 residues. Trimming stripped 5 bases from V and 3 bases from J, with 11 bases between. Germline V gives CDR1 SNHLY, CDR2 FYNNEI. CDR3 amino acids: CASSKQGGYNSPLHF. The CDR3 coding sequence is TGTGCCAGCAGTAAACAGGGCGGCTATAATTCACCCCTCCACTTT.

This clone has a handful of counts. The CDR3 nucleotides read TGTGCCAGCAGTGACTCGACAGGGGGTAATTCACCCCTCCACTTT. Translated: CASSDSTGGNSPLHF. The chain has TRBV6-4 and TRBJ1-6; 9 bases match TRBD1. The CDR3 loop spans 15 amino acids. Germline loops: CDR1 MRHNA, CDR2 SNTAGT. The V gene end was trimmed by 0 bases and the J gene end by 6 bases; junction bases not matched to a gene: 0.

This clone was seen once. The CDR3, as DNA: TGTGCCAGCAGCCAAGACGTTTCAGGGGCCGGGGAGCTGTTTTTT. Translation gives CASSQDVSGAGELFF. This chain joins TRBV4-2 and TRBJ2-2; TRBD1 might be the D (6 bases). V was trimmed by 0 bases and J by 6 bases, leaving 11 bases between them. Germline lookup yields CDR1 LGHNA and CDR2 YNFKEQ. The CDR3 has 15 amino acids.

The rearrangement joins TRBV6-6 to TRBJ1-5; 8 bases match TRBD1. The germline gives CDR1 MNHNY, CDR2 SVGAGI (reference sequence). J gave up 4 bases and V 7 bases, and 12 bases lay outside the gene matches. The CDR3 has 16 amino acids. The CDR3: CASNTRQGSVNQPQHF. The CDR3 coding sequence is TGTGCCAGCAATACTAGACAGGGGTCGGTTAATCAGCCCCAGCATTTT.

The CDR3, as DNA: TGTGCCAGCAGCTTATACGGAAATGAAAAACTGTTTTTT. It specifies CASSLYGNEKLFF. The chain joins TRBV5-5 to TRBJ1-4; D unclear. This CDR3 is 13 amino acids long. The V gene lost 2 bases and the J gene lost 5 bases, with 7 bases spanning the gap. Looked up from germline, CDR1 is SGHKS and CDR2 is YYEKEE (reference sequence).

The rearrangement joins TRBV27 to TRBJ1-2; the D gene is possibly TRBD1 (5 bases). The germline V gene encodes CDR1 MNHEY and CDR2 SMNVEV (reference sequence). This CDR3 has 14 amino acids. The germline V and J ends were trimmed by 7 bases and 7 bases, with 19 bases remaining between them. CDR3 region: CASKAPDSYIGYTF. The CDR3 region has the DNA TGTGCCAGCAAAGCTCCCGACAGTTATATTGGCTACACCTTC.

V and J are TRBV6-5 and TRBJ1-2, with D unclear. Germline V gene sequence: CDR1 MNHEY, CDR2 SVGAGI. The CDR3 extends over 14 amino acids. Trimming pared 0 bases from V and 2 bases from J, leaving 7 bases between. CDR3: CASSYSGSNYGYTF. The CDR3 DNA reads as TGTGCCAGCAGTTACTCAGGGTCAAACTATGGCTACACCTTC.

This clone has just a few counts. The chain links TRBV3-1 (or the pseudogene TRBV3-2) to TRBJ1-3; no reliable D call. The CDR3 is made up of 15 amino acids. V was shortened by 4 bases and J by 7 bases, with 17 bases between the two germline ends. Germline loops: CDR1 LGHDT, CDR2 YNNKEL (reference sequence). CDR3 sequence reads: CASSLADHVWNTIYF. The DNA of the CDR3 is TGTGCCAGCAGCCTGGCGGACCACGTTTGGAACACCATATATTTT.

This clone appeared a few times. This chain connects TRBV5-1 to TRBJ2-2, with a tentative D call TRBD1 (6 bases). CDR1 is SGHRS and CDR2 is YFSETQ in the germline V gene. The CDR3 has 13 residues. Trimming pared 5 bases from V and 2 bases from J, leaving 7 bases between. The CDR3 here is CASRTGNTGELFF. The CDR3 DNA is TGCGCCAGCAGGACAGGCAACACCGGGGAGCTGTTTTTT.

V gene TRBV6-5 combines with J gene TRBJ1-3; D unresolved. Germline V CDR1 and CDR2: MNHEY, SVGAGI. The CDR3 is 12 residues long. V lost 5 bases to trimming and J lost 2 bases, with 4 bases between them. The CDR3 loop reads CASSRTGNTIYF. The DNA of the CDR3 is TGTGCCAGCAGTCGGACTGGAAACACCATATATTTT.

The rearrangement links TRBV6-6 to TRBJ1-2; no firm D call. Trimming shortened V by 5 bases and J by 8 bases, and 9 bases separated the two germline ends. CDR3 size: 11 residues. Germline V gene sequence: CDR1 MNHNY, CDR2 SVGAGI (reference sequence). The CDR3: CASSVIGGYTF. CDR3 DNA sequence: TGTGCCAGCAGTGTAATAGGGGGCTACACCTTC.

This chain joins TRBV2 and TRBJ2-2; D is possibly TRBD1 (6 bases). Germline-derived CDR1 and CDR2 are SNHLY and FYNNEI. Trimming took 2 bases from V and 0 from J, leaving 10 bases between them. CDR3 length: 16 residues. Here the CDR3 DNA reads TGTGCCAGCAGTGAACAGGGGCCTTCGAACACCGGGGAGCTGTTTTTT. This sequence encodes CASSEQGPSNTGELFF.